These 22 T cell receptor beta chains came from one sample sequenced in a study of blood T cells in healthy people across ages. It was with a sample-barcoded 5' primer and a J-beta primer mix that a second PCR of roughly 6 to 11 cycles was run. In TCRdb, the 5' RACE reads were re-called with MiXCR into one record per CDR3 protein. The sample consists of about 640,000 distinct CDR3 sequences, around three fifths of them appearing once. Sequenced sample: blood. The origin of the receptors is a man aged 60 to 69 in good health.

This rearrangement joins TRBV7-2 to TRBJ1-4, with D perhaps TRBD1 (5 bases). The V end was cut by 5 bases, the J end by 4 bases, with 11 bases between. The CDR3 is made up of 14 amino acids. Looked up from germline, CDR1 is SGHTA and CDR2 is FQGNSA. The CDR3 coding sequence is TGTGCCAGCAGCGTCGACAGCCATAATGAAAAACTGTTTTTT. Encoded protein: CASSVDSHNEKLFF.

This clonotype was detected a few times. This chain uses TRBV20-1 with TRBJ2-5; 7 bases are a match to TRBD1. V was clipped by 8 bases and J by 2 bases; unmatched bases: 11. The CDR3 spans 14 residues. Per germline, CDR1 DFQATT and CDR2 SNEGSKA (reference sequence). CDR3 sequence: CSPPGTVIQETQYF. The CDR3, as DNA: TGCAGTCCCCCCGGGACAGTCATACAAGAGACCCAGTACTTC.

This clonotype was seen a handful of times. V is TRBV2 and J is TRBJ2-7; D may be TRBD1 (6 bases). V was trimmed by 9 bases and J by 2 bases, leaving 14 bases between them. Germline V gene sequence: CDR1 SNHLY, CDR2 FYNNEI. The CDR3 sequence is 13 residues long. CDR3 amino acids: CASLDRRAYEQYF. In DNA form, the CDR3 reads TGTGCCAGTCTCGACAGGAGAGCCTACGAGCAGTACTTC.

J is TRBJ2-7 and V is TRBV7-9, with a possible D match to TRBD2 (6 bases). Trimming took off 2 bases at V and 7 bases at J, with 9 bases between the two ends. Germline CDR1 is SEHNR and CDR2 is FQNEAQ (reference sequence). CDR3 size: 12 residues. The CDR3 sequence is CASSLRRGEQYF. The CDR3, as DNA: TGTGCCAGCAGCTTACGGCGGGGAGAGCAGTACTTC. Based on the CDR3 plus reference TRBV7-9 and TRBJ2-7, the full variable domain is DTGVSQNPRHKITKRGQNVTFRCDPISEHNRLYWYRQTLGQGPEFLTYFQNEAQLEKSRLLSDRFSAERPKGSFSTLEIQRTEQGDSAMYLCASSLRRGEQYFGPGTRLTVT.

The chain carries TRBV4-1 and TRBJ1-6, with TRBD1 matching over 9 bases. The CDR3 runs to 17 residues. V was pared by 8 bases and J by 1 base, with 9 bases of the junction left unmatched. From germline, CDR1 is MGHRA and CDR2 YSYEKL. CDR3 protein: CASSIGQGRSYNSPLHF. Here the CDR3 DNA reads TGCGCCAGCTCCATAGGACAGGGGAGGTCCTATAATTCACCCCTCCACTTT.

This chain connects TRBV10-3 to TRBJ2-5, with D hard to call. Per the germline V gene, CDR1 is ENHRY and CDR2 is SYGVKD. V gave up 8 bases and J gave up 2 bases, with 15 bases separating them. The CDR3 consists of 14 residues. CDR3 DNA sequence: TGTGCCATCGGGCCAGACACATTACAAGAGACCCAGTACTTC. It codes for CAIGPDTLQETQYF.

There are a few counts of this clonotype. This sequence joins TRBV7-2 and TRBJ2-3; TRBD1 is a possible D gene (6 bases). CDR3 length: 17 residues. Germline V gene lookup returns CDR1 SGHTA and CDR2 FQGNSA. Trimming removed 1 base from V and 0 bases from J, with 14 bases in between. The CDR3 DNA follows: TGTGCCAGCAGCTTAGACGGGGACACCTCTAGCACAGATACGCAGTATTTT. The encoded protein is CASSLDGDTSSTDTQYF.

The CDR3 reads CASRRLAGGSNTEAFF. As DNA, the CDR3 is TGTGCCAGCAGACGCCTTGCAGGGGGCTCGAACACTGAAGCTTTCTTT. The chain links TRBV12-3 or TRBV12-4 to TRBJ1-1, with TRBD1 matching over 8 bases. V lost 6 bases and J lost 1; bases outside the gene matches: 10. This CDR3 region has 16 residues.

This clonotype was picked up a small number of times. The CDR3 is CASSQERGSYEQYF. The CDR3 region has the DNA TGCGCCAGCAGCCAAGAACGGGGCTCCTACGAGCAGTACTTC. The rearrangement uses TRBV4-1 and TRBJ2-7, with a possible D match to TRBD2 (5 bases). CDR3 length: 14 residues. Trimming left V 0 bases short and J 0 bases short, with 6 bases between. Germline values: CDR1 MGHRA, CDR2 YSYEKL.

V gene TRBV27 combines with J gene TRBJ2-6; no definite D call. This CDR3 contains 13 residues. V was pared by 3 bases and J by 10 bases, with 10 bases between. Germline V lookup: CDR1 MNHEY, CDR2 SMNVEV (reference sequence). The CDR3 region has the DNA TGTGCCAGCAGTTTCGGCCCTATAAACGTCCTGACTTTC. Translated: CASSFGPINVLTF.

The rearrangement joins TRBV10-1 to TRBJ2-7; possibly TRBD2 for D (5 bases). Gene TRBJ2-5 matches the end of the DNA better, so the J call may be wrong. CDR3 size: 14 residues. In germline, CDR1 is WNHNN, CDR2 SYGVQD (reference sequence). CDR3 DNA: TGCGCCAGCAGTGAGTCTTTGACTACGGGGACCCAGTACTTC. This encodes CASSESLTTGTQYF.

The chain is built from TRBV20-1 and TRBJ2-5; D possibly corresponds to TRBD2 (5 bases). CDR3 size: 14 residues. Germline V gives CDR1 DFQATT, CDR2 SNEGSKA (reference sequence). V was trimmed by 1 base and J by 1 base, leaving 10 bases between them. The CDR3 here is CSARGTVTQETQYF. In nucleotides, the CDR3 is TGCAGTGCTAGAGGGACTGTGACCCAAGAGACCCAGTACTTC.

The CDR3 protein is CASSVGSFFQETQYF. As DNA, the CDR3 is TGTGCCAGCAGCGTAGGGAGTTTCTTCCAAGAGACCCAGTACTTC. The rearrangement uses TRBV9 and TRBJ2-5, with D uncertain. CDR3 length: 15 residues. Germline CDR1 and CDR2: SGDLS and YYNGEE. Deletions cut 0 bases from V and 1 base from J, with 10 bases between. The full variable domain, completed using reference TRBV9 and TRBJ2-5, is DSGVTQTPKHLITATGQRVTLRCSPRSGDLSVYWYQQSLDQGLQFLIQYYNGEERAKGNILERFSAQQFPDLHSELNLSSLELGDSALYFCASSVGSFFQETQYFGPGTRLLVL.

A single count supports this clonotype. This chain links TRBV6-2 or TRBV6-3 with TRBJ2-5; D might be TRBD2 (5 bases). V shed 6 bases and J shed 5 bases, with 13 bases lying between them. Germline V lookup: CDR1 MNHEY, CDR2 SVGEGT. The CDR3 totals 13 residues. This chain's CDR3 is CASRPPSFETQYF. The CDR3 nucleotides are TGTGCCAGCAGACCACCTAGCTTTGAGACCCAGTACTTC.

J is TRBJ2-3 and V is TRBV4-2; 11 positions agree with TRBD2. The V gene end was trimmed by 0 bases and the J gene end by 5 bases; junction bases not matched to a gene: 1. Germline V gene data show CDR1 as LGHNA and CDR2 as YNFKEQ. CDR3 length equals 15 residues. The CDR3 nucleotides are TGTGCCAGCAGCCAAGAGCTAGCGGGGGGAGATACGCAGTATTTT. This translates into CASSQELAGGDTQYF.

The CDR3 region is CASSQDWDYDTDTQYF. DNA for the CDR3: TGCGCCAGCAGCCAAGATTGGGATTACGACACAGATACGCAGTATTTT. V gene TRBV4-1 combines with J gene TRBJ2-3, with D hard to call. The V end lost 0 bases, the J end lost 2 bases, and 12 bases lay between the germline ends. The CDR3 runs to 16 residues. Germline assignment: CDR1 MGHRA and CDR2 YSYEKL.

The chain carries TRBV11-2 and TRBJ2-5; a weak D match, TRBD1 (6 bases). The CDR3 consists of 14 residues. Germline loops: CDR1 SGHAT, CDR2 FQNNGV. Deletions cut 6 bases from V and 2 bases from J, with 13 bases between. CDR3 amino acids: CASRVGGQQETQYF. The CDR3 nucleotides read TGTGCCAGCAGGGTAGGGGGTCAACAAGAGACCCAGTACTTC.

This sequence joins TRBV28 and TRBJ1-6, with unresolved D. V dropped 7 bases and J dropped 6 bases, with 13 bases sitting between them. In germline, CDR1 is MDHEN, CDR2 SYDVKM. The CDR3 is 14 residues long. DNA of the CDR3: TGTGCCAGCATTTCAGGAGAGGGTAATTCACCCCTCCACTTT. Protein: CASISGEGNSPLHF.

The chain employs TRBV5-4 and TRBJ2-3; no clear D gene. This CDR3 spans 13 amino acids. Trimming stripped 2 bases from V and 6 bases from J, with 10 bases between. Germline CDR1 and CDR2: SGHNT and YYREEE (reference sequence). CDR3 sequence (DNA): TGTGCCAGCAGCTTTGACCCGACGGATACGCAGTATTTT. Translating it yields CASSFDPTDTQYF.

The V call is TRBV10-3, the J call TRBJ2-6; D is perhaps TRBD2 (6 bases). This CDR3 is 15 amino acids long. Per germline, CDR1 ENHRY and CDR2 SYGVKD. Trimming pared 6 bases from V and 8 bases from J, leaving 17 bases between. The DNA for the CDR3 is TGTGCCATCAGAAATAGGGACTCTGATACCAACGTCCTGACTTTC. It yields the protein CAIRNRDSDTNVLTF.

Only a few counts were recorded for this clonotype. The rearrangement links TRBV11-2 to TRBJ1-2, with a tentative D call TRBD1 (5 bases). Germline CDR1 reads SGHAT; CDR2 reads FQNNGV. This CDR3 contains 14 residues. The ends were cut back, 1 base at V and 4 bases at J, with 10 bases in the middle. CDR3 loop: CASSLVGAIYGYTF. Here the CDR3 DNA reads TGTGCCAGCAGCTTAGTCGGGGCAATCTATGGCTACACCTTC.

This clonotype was counted ten times or more. The J gene is TRBJ2-2, the V gene TRBV4-1, with 8 nucleotides matching TRBD1. CDR1 is MGHRA, CDR2 YSYEKL, per germline. Trimming took 3 bases from V and 8 from J; bases not matched to a gene: 2. CDR3 length: 13 residues. This chain's CDR3 is CASSHTGGGELFF. For the CDR3, the DNA is TGCGCCAGCAGCCACACAGGGGGGGGGGAGCTGTTTTTT.